The present TCR beta chain was sequenced within a study of naive and memory T cell subsets. This clonotype was recorded a few times. What it binds is unknown. Both TRBC1 and TRBC2 were covered by a beta constant-region primer of two equimolar oligonucleotides. The ligated cDNA underwent four PCR rounds using SP2 and nested alpha and beta constant-region primers. TCRdb re-derived calls from the UMI-ligation and nested PCR reads in MiXCR, one entry per CDR3 protein. Of approximately 150,000 distinct CDR3 sequences in the sample, roughly 22% were seen once. The V segment lost 0 bases and the J segment 4 bases; nucleotides outside the gene matches: 8. There are 17 residues in the CDR3. Germline values: CDR1 SGHRS, CDR2 YFSETQ. Findings of the study overall: A few larger clonotypes appeared in naive repertoires, especially CD8, possibly memory cells re-expressing CD45RA.

This chain uses TRBV5-1 with TRBJ2-2; TRBD2 aligns across 8 bases. The TCR comes from a human donor in good health. Sequencing input: naive CD4+ T cells from blood. CDR3 sequence: CASSLVYGRAVTGELFF. The CDR3 nucleotides read TGCGCCAGCAGCTTGGTATACGGGAGGGCCGTCACCGGGGAGCTGTTTTTT.